Shown below are 28 T cell receptor beta chains from a single sample sequenced in a study of blood T cells in healthy people across ages (dated by TCRdb to the mid-2010s). The library was made by 5' RACE. TCRdb shows the sequencer as Illumina HiSeq 2500. A second PCR of roughly 7 to 11 cycles was performed with a sample-barcoded 5' primer and a J-beta primer mix. Using fastp trimming at Q25 and MiXCR clonotype assembly, TCRdb reanalyzed the public sequencing data and kept in-frame beta chains. Every distinct CDR3 protein forms one entry, paired with its most common genes and DNA. The sample records under 1,000,000 distinct CDR3 sequences, under 40% of which are singletons. Together, the top ten hold 10% to 15% of the sample. Sequencing was done on a sample of blood. Receptors originate from a young man in good health.

Comments on this clonotype: Just one base apart from a much larger clone, this may be a read error. The rearrangement uses TRBV7-2 and TRBJ2-4; possibly TRBD2 for D (5 bases). Gene TRBJ2-5 matches the end of the DNA better, so the J call may be wrong. This CDR3 comprises 14 residues. Germline loops: CDR1 SGHTA, CDR2 FQGNSA. CDR3 DNA sequence: TGTGCCGGCACGCGGGCCCTAGCAGAAGAGACCCAGTACTTC. It encodes CAGTRALAEETQYF.

This clonotype was found many times. The V and J genes are TRBV6-5 and TRBJ2-3, with TRBD2 matching 12 bases. The CDR3 is 14 residues long. V lost 7 bases, J lost 10 bases, and 9 bases stayed unmatched. Germline V gene lookup returns CDR1 MNHEY and CDR2 SVGAGI. This chain's CDR3 is CASTPGLAGDPQYF. DNA of the CDR3: TGTGCCAGCACCCCGGGACTAGCGGGTGATCCGCAGTATTTT.

The J gene is TRBJ1-2, the V gene TRBV7-3; no clear D. This CDR3 spans 14 amino acids. Trimming shortened V by 1 base and J by 6 bases, and 12 bases separated the two germline ends. From germline, CDR1 is SGHTA and CDR2 FQGTGA. CDR3 residues: CASSLRAGSNGYTF. In nucleotides, the CDR3 is TGTGCCAGCAGCTTAAGGGCAGGTTCAAATGGCTACACCTTC.

Remarks on this clonotype: A much more abundant neighbour one base away suggests this may be a read error. The chain recombines TRBV12-3 or TRBV12-4 with TRBJ2-1; D is unclear. Trimming pared 0 bases from V and 7 bases from J, leaving 10 bases between. This CDR3 is built from 14 residues. The CDR3 is CASSLAPDENEQFF. The CDR3, as DNA: TGTGCCAGCAGTTTAGCACCGGACGAGAATGAGCAGTTCTTC.

The table lists this clonotype with many counts. The chain employs TRBV7-2 and TRBJ1-2; D is ambiguous. This CDR3 is 12 amino acids long. Trimming removed 5 bases at V and 5 bases at J, with 9 bases between. Germline V lookup: CDR1 SGHTA, CDR2 FQGNSA. This CDR3 reads CASSPGGYGYTF. CDR3 in DNA: TGTGCCAGCAGCCCCGGCGGGTATGGCTACACCTTC.

The J gene is TRBJ2-1, the V gene TRBV18; D is possibly TRBD2 (6 bases). The DNA end lines up better with TRBJ2-7; the J call may be wrong. Germline V gene data show CDR1 as KGHSH and CDR2 as LQKENI. The CDR3 loop spans 16 amino acids. The DNA of the CDR3 is TGTGCCAGCTCACCAACTAGCTCACGCTCCTACAATGAGCAGTACTTC. Amino acids: CASSPTSSRSYNEQYF.

In the case of this clonotype: Germline and junction disagree at one end, which may indicate a read error. The rearrangement uses TRBV6-5 and TRBJ1-2; TRBD1 matches at 7 bases. CDR1 is MNHEY and CDR2 is SVGAGI in the germline V gene. CDR3 length equals 20 residues. For the CDR3, the DNA is TGTGCCAGCACTTACTGGCCGGCCTACGGGACAGAGCAGCACTCCTATGGCTACACCTTC. Encoded protein: CASTYWPAYGTEQHSYGYTF.

This clonotype showed up just once. The rearrangement links TRBV2 to TRBJ2-1, with a tentative D call TRBD1 (6 bases). Between the trimmed V and J ends, which lost 5 bases and 9 bases, there was a span of 17 bases. CDR3 length: 14 residues. CDR1 SNHLY and CDR2 FYNNEI come from the germline V gene. The DNA of the CDR3 is TGTGCCAGCAGTCCCCGCCAGGGGCGGAGTGAGCAGTTCTTC. Its translation: CASSPRQGRSEQFF.

A word on this clonotype: Since a much larger clone is just one base distant, this may be a read error. The genes are TRBV29-1 and TRBJ2-1; D remains ambiguous. CDR3 size: 15 residues. CDR1 and CDR2 from the germline V gene are SQVTM and ANQGSEA. The CDR3 spells CSVEGRPSSCNEQFF. The CDR3 nucleotides read TGCAGCGTTGAAGGACGGCCGAGCTCCTGCAATGAGCAGTTCTTC.

The table lists this clonotype with a few counts. This chain connects TRBV5-5 to TRBJ2-1, with D perhaps matching TRBD2 (5 bases). The CDR3 totals 14 residues. Germline assignment: CDR1 SGHKS and CDR2 YYEKEE (reference sequence). With 5 bases removed from V and 4 bases from J, the gap between germline ends came to 13 bases. The CDR3, as DNA: TGTGCCAGCAGGGATCTCCCGGGGTACAATGAGCAGTTCTTC. It specifies CASRDLPGYNEQFF. Based on the CDR3 plus reference TRBV5-5 and TRBJ2-1, the full variable domain is DAGVTQSPTHLIKTRGQQVTLRCSPISGHKSVSWYQQVLGQGPQFIFQYYEKEERGRGNFPDRFSARQFPNYSSELNVNALLLGDSALYLCASRDLPGYNEQFFGPGTRLTVL.

The chain recombines TRBV4-2 with TRBJ2-7; TRBD2 matches at 9 bases. Trimming took 0 bases from V and 2 from J; bases not matched to a gene: 5. Germline-derived CDR1 and CDR2 are LGHNA and YNFKEQ. The CDR3 contains 16 residues. The CDR3 reads CASSQDLASGAYEQYF. The CDR3 DNA follows: TGTGCCAGCAGCCAAGATTTGGCTAGCGGGGCCTACGAGCAGTACTTC.

The V gene is TRBV13, the J gene TRBJ2-5; tentatively, D is TRBD1 or TRBD2 (5 bases each). The CDR3 totals 16 residues. Trimming left V 2 bases short and J 5 bases short, with 18 bases between. Germline V lookup: CDR1 PRHDT, CDR2 FYEKMQ (reference sequence). The CDR3 DNA follows: TGTGCCAGCAGCTTAAGGGCACGGGGCGACGGGGAGACCCAGTACTTC. It is translated as CASSLRARGDGETQYF.

The V gene is TRBV24-1, the J gene TRBJ2-1, with a tentative D call TRBD2 (5 bases). The CDR3 spans 14 residues. Per germline, CDR1 KGHDR and CDR2 SFDVKD. The V end lost 4 bases, the J end lost 8 bases, and 14 bases lay between the germline ends. The CDR3 DNA reads as TGTGCCACCAGTGAGGACTCCCCGGTCCATGAGCAGTTCTTC. Protein sequence: CATSEDSPVHEQFF.

This clonotype was recorded many times. The chain is built from TRBV10-3 and TRBJ1-1; TRBD1 matches at 7 bases. The CDR3 has 12 residues. V lost 10 bases and J lost 7; bases outside the gene matches: 9. The V gene's germline CDR1 is ENHRY and CDR2 SYGVKD. DNA for the CDR3: TGTGCCAGCACCGGGACAGACTATGAAGCTTTCTTT. Protein: CASTGTDYEAFF.

The gene calls are TRBV10-3 and TRBJ1-1; TRBD1 might be the D (6 bases). The germline V gene encodes CDR1 ENHRY and CDR2 SYGVKD. Trimming removed 5 bases at V and 3 bases at J, with 10 bases between. This CDR3 is built from 13 residues. CDR3 nucleotide sequence: TGTGCCATCAGTCCGGGGGCGGACACTGAAGCTTTCTTT. It is translated as CAISPGADTEAFF.

In its sample, this clonotype was seen a few times. This chain connects TRBV5-6 to TRBJ1-1; D is uncertain. With 1 base removed from V and 10 bases from J, the gap between germline ends came to 14 bases. Germline V gives CDR1 SGHDT, CDR2 YYEEEE. CDR3 length: 13 residues. The DNA for the CDR3 is TGTGCCAGCAGCTTGTTAACGGAAAATGGAGCTTTCTTT. It specifies CASSLLTENGAFF.

This chain uses TRBV11-1 with TRBJ2-1, with no clear D. Trimming removed 1 base at V and 5 bases at J, with 6 bases between. CDR3 length equals 13 residues. Germline V gene sequence: CDR1 SGHAT, CDR2 FQDESV (reference sequence). As DNA, the CDR3 is TGTGCCAGCAGCTTAGTGGTGGACAATGAGCAGTTCTTC. Protein product: CASSLVVDNEQFF.

The CDR3 here is CASSQDWVDNEQFF. CDR3 DNA sequence: TGTGCCAGCAGCCAAGATTGGGTAGACAATGAGCAGTTCTTC. The chain joins TRBV4-2 to TRBJ2-1; D uncertain. Trimming took 0 bases from V and 5 from J, leaving 8 bases between them. The CDR3 sequence is 14 residues long. Per germline, CDR1 LGHNA and CDR2 YNFKEQ.

There are many counts of this clonotype. V and J are TRBV20-1 and TRBJ1-2; D possibly corresponds to TRBD1 (6 bases). V lost 5 bases, J lost 4 bases, and 17 bases lay in between. Per the germline V gene, CDR1 is DFQATT and CDR2 is SNEGSKA (reference sequence). The CDR3 has 14 residues. This CDR3 is CSADGDTAGYGYTF. CDR3 nucleotides: TGCAGTGCTGACGGGGACACAGCGGGCTATGGCTACACCTTC.

V gene TRBV28 combines with J gene TRBJ2-1; 12 positions match TRBD2. Germline V gene data show CDR1 as MDHEN and CDR2 as SYDVKM. The V segment lost 3 bases and the J segment 9 bases; nucleotides outside the gene matches: 6. The CDR3 loop spans 15 amino acids. In nucleotides, the CDR3 is TGTGCCAGCAGTTTTTGGCTAGCGGGAGGGGGTGAGCAGTTCTTC. This gives the protein CASSFWLAGGGEQFF.

This chain links TRBV3-1 with TRBJ1-5; 7 nucleotides agree with TRBD1. The CDR3 contains 16 residues. V gave up 0 bases and J gave up 6 bases; unmatched junction bases: 8. The germline V gene encodes CDR1 LGHDT and CDR2 YNNKEL (reference sequence). The CDR3 DNA follows: TGTGCCAGCAGCCAAGATTGGAGACAGGGATTTCAGCCCCAGCATTTT. It encodes CASSQDWRQGFQPQHF.

The chain combines TRBV6-2 or TRBV6-3 with TRBJ2-7; 9 nucleotides align to TRBD1. The germline V gene encodes CDR1 MNHEY and CDR2 SVGEGT. CDR3 length: 14 amino acids. The ends lost 5 bases at V and 7 bases at J; junction bases unmatched: 9. CDR3 region: CASSANRGLNEQYF. The DNA of the CDR3 is TGTGCCAGCAGTGCCAACAGGGGGCTCAATGAGCAGTACTTC.

The V call is TRBV12-3 or TRBV12-4, the J call TRBJ2-7, with a tentative D call TRBD2 (7 bases). The CDR3 contains 14 residues. Trimming removed 5 bases from V and 4 bases from J, with 15 bases in between. This CDR3 is CASSRGAGAYEQYF. The CDR3 region has the DNA TGTGCCAGCAGTCGCGGGGCGGGGGCTTACGAGCAGTACTTC.

The table lists this clonotype with a few counts. This chain connects TRBV7-2 to TRBJ2-1, with D hard to call. The CDR3 extends over 12 amino acids. The V and J ends lost 3 bases and 9 bases respectively, with 9 bases between them. CDR1 is SGHTA and CDR2 is FQGNSA in the germline V gene. CDR3 coding DNA: TGTGCCAGCAGCTTTGGGGTTGGTGAGCAGTTCTTC. This translates into CASSFGVGEQFF.

The sample holds many counts of this clonotype. The chain links TRBV20-1 to TRBJ1-2; possible D gene TRBD1, 5 bases. This CDR3 spans 15 amino acids. Trimming pared 1 base from V and 5 bases from J, leaving 17 bases between. Germline CDR1 and CDR2: DFQATT and SNEGSKA (reference sequence). Written as DNA, the CDR3 is TGCAGTGCTAGAGCAAAGGGACGGGCAAGATATGGCTACACCTTC. This gives the protein CSARAKGRARYGYTF.

The rearrangement joins TRBV29-1 to TRBJ2-1; 14 bases align to TRBD2. This CDR3 is built from 15 residues. J was trimmed by 9 bases and V by 5 bases; bases with no gene match: 9. Germline CDR1 reads SQVTM; CDR2 reads ANQGSEA. CDR3 nucleotide sequence: TGCAGCGTTAGGACTAGCGGGGGGCAGGGAGGTGAGCAGTTCTTC. It encodes CSVRTSGGQGGEQFF.

This chain joins TRBV24-1 and TRBJ1-5, with D possibly being TRBD1 (5 bases). The CDR3 has 12 residues. CDR1 is KGHDR and CDR2 is SFDVKD in the germline V gene. V was cut by 10 bases and J by 2 bases, with 8 bases left in between. CDR3 bases: TGTGCCACGCAGGGCCGCAATCAGCCCCAGCATTTT. As protein: CATQGRNQPQHF.

This clonotype has a count of ten or more. The genes are TRBV12-3 or TRBV12-4 and TRBJ1-5; 7 bases are a match to TRBD1. The CDR3 contains 16 residues. After removal of 1 base from V and 4 bases from J, the junction contained 7 bases not matched to a gene. This CDR3 reads CASSLGQGGFNQPQHF. CDR3 in DNA: TGTGCCAGCAGTTTAGGGCAGGGGGGTTTTAATCAGCCCCAGCATTTT.